These 3 T cell receptor beta chains share one sample of origin, sequenced in a study of cytomegalovirus exposure and HLA in healthy donors. The PCR contained 60 Vbeta and 13 Jbeta primers. Sequencing used immunoSEQ multiplex PCR; TCRdb keeps in-frame clones, though not all of them. The sample holds 100,000 to 150,000 clones, around 80% seen once. Specimen: PBMCs. The receptor source for this set is a man aged 50 to 59 in good health and CMV-seronegative.

The chain joins TRBV4-2 to TRBJ1-2; maybe TRBD1 (6 bases). The CDR3 runs to 16 residues. The germline V and J ends were trimmed by 4 bases and 5 bases, with 20 bases remaining between them. Germline lookup yields CDR1 LGHNA and CDR2 YNFKEQ. The DNA for the CDR3 is TGTGCCAGCAGCCGTCCAGACCCCGGGGGGCTTTATGGCTACACCTTC. As protein: CASSRPDPGGLYGYTF.

The rearrangement joins TRBV6-5 to TRBJ2-7; D perhaps matches TRBD1 (6 bases). Looked up from germline, CDR1 is MNHEY and CDR2 is SVGAGI. With 2 bases removed from V and 5 bases from J, the gap between germline ends came to 7 bases. This CDR3 contains 12 residues. This CDR3 is CASSYQGNEQYF. The CDR3 DNA is TGTGCCAGCAGTTACCAGGGGAACGAGCAGTACTTC.

The V gene is TRBV27, the J gene TRBJ2-7; 9 bases align to TRBD1. Germline V CDR1 and CDR2: MNHEY, SMNVEV (reference sequence). With 5 bases clipped from V and 2 bases from J, the junction kept 7 bases outside the gene matches. The CDR3 covers 15 residues. The DNA for the CDR3 is TGTGCCAGCAGTGCCGACCGGGACAGGGCCTACGAGCAGTACTTC. Translating it yields CASSADRDRAYEQYF.